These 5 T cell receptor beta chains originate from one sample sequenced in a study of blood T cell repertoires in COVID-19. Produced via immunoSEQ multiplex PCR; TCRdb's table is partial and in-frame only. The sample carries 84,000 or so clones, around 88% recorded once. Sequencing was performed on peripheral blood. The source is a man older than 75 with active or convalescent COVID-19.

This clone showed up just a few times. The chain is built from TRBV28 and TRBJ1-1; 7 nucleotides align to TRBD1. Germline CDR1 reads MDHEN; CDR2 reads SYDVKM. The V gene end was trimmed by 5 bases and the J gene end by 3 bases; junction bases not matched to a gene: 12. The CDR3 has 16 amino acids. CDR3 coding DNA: TGTGCCAGCAGTGCACACAGGGGAGCGTTTGACACTGAAGCTTTCTTT. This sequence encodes CASSAHRGAFDTEAFF.

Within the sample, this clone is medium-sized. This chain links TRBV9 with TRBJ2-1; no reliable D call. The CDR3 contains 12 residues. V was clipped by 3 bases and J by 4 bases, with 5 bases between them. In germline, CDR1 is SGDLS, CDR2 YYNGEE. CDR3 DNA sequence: TGTGCCAGCAGCGCGAGATACAATGAGCAGTTCTTC. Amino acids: CASSARYNEQFF.

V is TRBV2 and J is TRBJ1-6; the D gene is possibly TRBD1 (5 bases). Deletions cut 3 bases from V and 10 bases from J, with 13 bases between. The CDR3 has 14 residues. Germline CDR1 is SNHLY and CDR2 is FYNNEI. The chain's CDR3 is CASSEASGRSPLHF. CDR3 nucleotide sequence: TGTGCCAGCAGTGAGGCATCAGGGAGGTCACCCCTCCACTTT.

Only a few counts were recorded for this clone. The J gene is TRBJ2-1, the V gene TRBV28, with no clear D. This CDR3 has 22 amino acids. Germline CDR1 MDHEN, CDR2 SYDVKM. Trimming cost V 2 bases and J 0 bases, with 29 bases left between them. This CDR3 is CASSLGPQFHLRSKSSYNEQFF. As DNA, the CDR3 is TGTGCCAGCAGTTTAGGGCCTCAGTTCCATTTACGCTCCAAAAGCTCCTACAATGAGCAGTTCTTC.

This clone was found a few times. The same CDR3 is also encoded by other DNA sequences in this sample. CDR3 protein: CASSSTGGGYGYTF. The CDR3 DNA reads as TGCGCCAGCAGCAGTACAGGGGGCGGATATGGCTACACCTTC. The rearrangement joins TRBV5-1 to TRBJ1-2; TRBD1 matches 9 bases. Germline loops: CDR1 SGHRS, CDR2 YFSETQ. J was trimmed by 5 bases and V by 4 bases; bases with no gene match: 6. This CDR3 spans 14 amino acids.